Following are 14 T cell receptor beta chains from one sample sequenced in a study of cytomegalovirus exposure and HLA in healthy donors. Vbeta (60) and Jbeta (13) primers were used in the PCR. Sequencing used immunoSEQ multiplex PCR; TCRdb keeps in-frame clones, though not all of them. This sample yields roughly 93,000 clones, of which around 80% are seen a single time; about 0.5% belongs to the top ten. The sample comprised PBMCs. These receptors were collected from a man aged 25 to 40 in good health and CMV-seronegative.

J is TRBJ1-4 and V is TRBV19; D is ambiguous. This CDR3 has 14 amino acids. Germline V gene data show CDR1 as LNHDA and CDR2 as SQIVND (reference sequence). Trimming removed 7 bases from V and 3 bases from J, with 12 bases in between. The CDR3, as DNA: TGTGCCAGTACAACGACACGTGCTAATGAAAAACTGTTTTTT. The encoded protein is CASTTTRANEKLFF.

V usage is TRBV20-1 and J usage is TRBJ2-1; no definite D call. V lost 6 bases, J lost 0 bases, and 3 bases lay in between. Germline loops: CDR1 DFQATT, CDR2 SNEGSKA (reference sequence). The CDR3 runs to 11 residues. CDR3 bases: TGCAGTGCCGTCTCCTACAATGAGCAGTTCTTC. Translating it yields CSAVSYNEQFF.

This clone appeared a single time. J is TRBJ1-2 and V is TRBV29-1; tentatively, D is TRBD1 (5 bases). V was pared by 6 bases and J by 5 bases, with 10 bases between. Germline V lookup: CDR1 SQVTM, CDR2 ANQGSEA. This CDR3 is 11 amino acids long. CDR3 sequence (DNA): TGCAGCGTGCCGCAGGGATATGGCTACACCTTC. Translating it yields CSVPQGYGYTF.

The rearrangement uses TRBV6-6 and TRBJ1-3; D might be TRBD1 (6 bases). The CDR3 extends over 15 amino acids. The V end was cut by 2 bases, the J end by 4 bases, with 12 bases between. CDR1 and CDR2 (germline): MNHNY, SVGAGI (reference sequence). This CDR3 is CASSYAQGTGNTIYF. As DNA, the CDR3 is TGTGCCAGCAGTTACGCCCAGGGGACAGGAAACACCATATATTTT.

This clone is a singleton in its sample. The CDR3 sequence is CASSPRLAGETQYF. CDR3 coding DNA: TGTGCCAGCAGCCCCCGACTAGCGGGAGAGACCCAGTACTTC. This chain uses TRBV11-2 with TRBJ2-5; 10 bases align to TRBD2. V was clipped by 5 bases and J by 4 bases; unmatched bases: 4. The CDR3 has 14 amino acids. Germline V CDR1 and CDR2: SGHAT, FQNNGV. Variable domain in full (rest from reference TRBV11-2 and TRBJ2-5): EAGVAQSPRYKIIEKRQSVAFWCNPISGHATLYWYQQILGQGPKLLIQFQNNGVVDDSQLPKDRFSAERLKGVDSTLKIQPAKLEDSAVYLCASSPRLAGETQYFGPGTRLLVL.

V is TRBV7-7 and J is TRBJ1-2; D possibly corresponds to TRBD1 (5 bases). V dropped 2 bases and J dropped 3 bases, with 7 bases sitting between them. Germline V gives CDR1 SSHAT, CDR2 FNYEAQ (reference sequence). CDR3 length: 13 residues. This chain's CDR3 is CASSLKGHYGYTF. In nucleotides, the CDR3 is TGTGCCAGCAGCTTAAAGGGGCACTATGGCTACACCTTC. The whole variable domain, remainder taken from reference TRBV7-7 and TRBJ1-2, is GAGVSQSPRYKVTKRGQDVTLRCDPISSHATLYWYQQALGQGPEFLTYFNYEAQPDKSGLPSDRFSAERPEGSISTLTIQRTEQRDSAMYRCASSLKGHYGYTFGSGTRLTVV.

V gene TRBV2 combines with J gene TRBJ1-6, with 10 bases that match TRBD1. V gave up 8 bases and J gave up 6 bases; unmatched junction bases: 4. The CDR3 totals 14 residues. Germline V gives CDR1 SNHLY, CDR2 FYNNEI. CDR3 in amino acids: CASCRQGANSPLHF. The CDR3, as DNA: TGTGCCAGCTGTCGACAGGGGGCTAATTCACCCCTCCACTTT.

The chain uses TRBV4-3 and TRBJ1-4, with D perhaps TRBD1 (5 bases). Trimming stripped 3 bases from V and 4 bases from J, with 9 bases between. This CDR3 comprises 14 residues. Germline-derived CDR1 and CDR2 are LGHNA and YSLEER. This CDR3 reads CASSQRGNNEKLFF. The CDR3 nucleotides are TGCGCCAGCAGCCAGCGGGGGAATAATGAAAAACTGTTTTTT.

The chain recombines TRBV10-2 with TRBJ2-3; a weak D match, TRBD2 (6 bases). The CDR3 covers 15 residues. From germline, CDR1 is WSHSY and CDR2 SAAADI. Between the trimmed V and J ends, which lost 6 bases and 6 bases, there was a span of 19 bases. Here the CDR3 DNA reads TGCGCCAGCAGCGACCCTGGGACTGGCCGGGATACGCAGTATTTT. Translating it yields CASSDPGTGRDTQYF.

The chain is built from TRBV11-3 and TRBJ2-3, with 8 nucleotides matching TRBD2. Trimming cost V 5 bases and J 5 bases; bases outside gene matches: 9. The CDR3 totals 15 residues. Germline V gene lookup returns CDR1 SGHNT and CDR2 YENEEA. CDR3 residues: CASSRSGEVGDTQYF. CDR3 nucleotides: TGTGCCAGCAGCCGTAGCGGGGAGGTGGGAGATACGCAGTATTTT.

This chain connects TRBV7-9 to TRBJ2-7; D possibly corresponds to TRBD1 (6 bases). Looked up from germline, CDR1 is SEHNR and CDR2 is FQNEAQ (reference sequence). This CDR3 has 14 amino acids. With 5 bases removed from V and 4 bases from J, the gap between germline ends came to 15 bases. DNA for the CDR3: TGTGCCAGCAGCCCCCGGGACACGTTGTACGAGCAGTACTTC. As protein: CASSPRDTLYEQYF. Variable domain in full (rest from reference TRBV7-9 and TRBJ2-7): DTGVSQNPRHKITKRGQNVTFRCDPISEHNRLYWYRQTLGQGPEFLTYFQNEAQLEKSRLLSDRFSAERPKGSFSTLEIQRTEQGDSAMYLCASSPRDTLYEQYFGPGTRLTVT.

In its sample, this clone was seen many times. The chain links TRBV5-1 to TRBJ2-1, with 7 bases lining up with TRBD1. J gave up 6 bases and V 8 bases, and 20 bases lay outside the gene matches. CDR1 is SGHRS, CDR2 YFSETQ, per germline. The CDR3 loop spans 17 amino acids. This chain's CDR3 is CARGPGEPDRLGNEQFF. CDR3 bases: TGCGCCAGGGGGCCTGGCGAGCCGGACAGGCTGGGCAATGAGCAGTTCTTC.

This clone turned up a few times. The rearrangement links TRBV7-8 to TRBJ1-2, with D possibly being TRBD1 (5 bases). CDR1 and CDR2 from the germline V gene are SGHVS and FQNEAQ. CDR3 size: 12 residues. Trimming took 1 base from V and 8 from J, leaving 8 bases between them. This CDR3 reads CASSLGGEGYTF. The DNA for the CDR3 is TGTGCCAGCAGCTTAGGGGGGGAGGGCTACACCTTC.

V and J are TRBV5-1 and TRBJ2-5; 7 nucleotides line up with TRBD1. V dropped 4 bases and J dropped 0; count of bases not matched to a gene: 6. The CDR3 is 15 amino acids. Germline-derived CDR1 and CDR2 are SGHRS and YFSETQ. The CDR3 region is CASSRATGYQETQYF. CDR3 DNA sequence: TGCGCCAGCAGCCGAGCGACAGGGTACCAAGAGACCCAGTACTTC. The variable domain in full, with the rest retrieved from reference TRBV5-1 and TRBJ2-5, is KAGVTQTPRYLIKTRGQQVTLSCSPISGHRSVSWYQQTPGQGLQFLFEYFSETQRNKGNFPGRFSGRQFSNSRSEMNVSTLELGDSALYLCASSRATGYQETQYFGPGTRLLVL.